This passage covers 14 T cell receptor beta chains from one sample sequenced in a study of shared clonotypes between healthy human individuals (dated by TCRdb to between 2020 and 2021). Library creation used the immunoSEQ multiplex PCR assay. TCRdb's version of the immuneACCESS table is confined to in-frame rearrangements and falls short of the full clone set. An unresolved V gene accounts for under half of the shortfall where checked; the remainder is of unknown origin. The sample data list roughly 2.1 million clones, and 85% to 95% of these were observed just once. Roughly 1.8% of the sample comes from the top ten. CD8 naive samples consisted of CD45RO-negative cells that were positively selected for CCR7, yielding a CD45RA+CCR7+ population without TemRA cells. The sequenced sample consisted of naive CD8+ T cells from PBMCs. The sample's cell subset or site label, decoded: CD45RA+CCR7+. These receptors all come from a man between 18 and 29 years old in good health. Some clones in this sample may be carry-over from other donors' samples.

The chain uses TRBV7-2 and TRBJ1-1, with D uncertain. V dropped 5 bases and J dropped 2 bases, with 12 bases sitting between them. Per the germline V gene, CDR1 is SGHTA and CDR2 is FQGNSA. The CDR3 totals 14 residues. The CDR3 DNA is TGTGCCAGCAGCCTACTACTGTCCAACACTGAAGCTTTCTTT. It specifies CASSLLLSNTEAFF. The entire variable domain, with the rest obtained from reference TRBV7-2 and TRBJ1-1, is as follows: GAGVSQSPSNKVTEKGKDVELRCDPISGHTALYWYRQSLGQGLEFLIYFQGNSAPDKSGLPSDRFSAERTGGSVSTLTIQRTQQEDSAVYLCASSLLLSNTEAFFGQGTRLTVV.

This CDR3 is CASTQAVNEQFF. For the CDR3, the DNA is TGTGCCAGCACCCAGGCAGTGAATGAGCAGTTCTTC. The V gene is TRBV7-2, the J gene TRBJ2-1, with no clear D. This CDR3 contains 12 residues. CDR1 SGHTA and CDR2 FQGNSA come from the germline V gene. Trimming removed 7 bases from V and 7 bases from J, with 11 bases in between.

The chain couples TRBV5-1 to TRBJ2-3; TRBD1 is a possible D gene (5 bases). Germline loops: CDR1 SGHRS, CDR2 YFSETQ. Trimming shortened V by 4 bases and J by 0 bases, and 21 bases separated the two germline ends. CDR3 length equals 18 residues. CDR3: CASSTVTGLQTSTDTQYF. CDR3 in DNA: TGCGCCAGCAGCACCGTTACAGGTTTGCAGACTAGCACAGATACGCAGTATTTT.

The DNA for the CDR3 is TGTGCCAGCAGTACAGGGACAGGCGCTTTCTTT. It yields the protein CASSTGTGAFF. The V call is TRBV27, the J call TRBJ1-1; 8 bases map to TRBD1. Losses at the gene ends were 5 bases for V and 11 bases for J; bases not matched to a gene: 4. The CDR3 spans 11 residues. The germline V gene encodes CDR1 MNHEY and CDR2 SMNVEV (reference sequence).

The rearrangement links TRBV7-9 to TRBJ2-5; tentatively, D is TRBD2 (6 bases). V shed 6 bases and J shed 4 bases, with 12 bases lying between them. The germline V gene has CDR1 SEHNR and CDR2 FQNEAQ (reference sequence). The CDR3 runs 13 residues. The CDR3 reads CASSRFGGETQYF. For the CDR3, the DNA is TGTGCCAGCAGTCGGTTCGGGGGAGAGACCCAGTACTTC. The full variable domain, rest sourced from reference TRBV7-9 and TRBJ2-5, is DTGVSQNPRHKITKRGQNVTFRCDPISEHNRLYWYRQTLGQGPEFLTYFQNEAQLEKSRLLSDRFSAERPKGSFSTLEIQRTEQGDSAMYLCASSRFGGETQYFGPGTRLLVL.

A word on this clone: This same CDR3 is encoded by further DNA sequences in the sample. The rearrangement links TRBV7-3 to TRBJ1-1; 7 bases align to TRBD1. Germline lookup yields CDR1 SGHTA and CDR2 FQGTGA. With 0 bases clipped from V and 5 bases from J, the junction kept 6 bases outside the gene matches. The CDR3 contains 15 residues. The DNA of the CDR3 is TGTGCCAGCAGCTTAACGCGAGGGGGCAGGACTGAAGCTTTCTTT. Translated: CASSLTRGGRTEAFF. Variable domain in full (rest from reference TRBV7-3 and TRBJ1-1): GAGVSQTPSNKVTEKGKYVELRCDPISGHTALYWYRQSLGQGPEFLIYFQGTGAADDSGLPNDRFFAVRPEGSVSTLKIQRTERGDSAVYLCASSLTRGGRTEAFFGQGTRLTVV.

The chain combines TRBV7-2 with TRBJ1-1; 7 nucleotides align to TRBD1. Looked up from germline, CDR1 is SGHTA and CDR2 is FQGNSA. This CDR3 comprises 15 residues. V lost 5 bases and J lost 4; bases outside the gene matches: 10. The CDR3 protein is CASSPTGAGSTEAFF. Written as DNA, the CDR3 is TGTGCCAGCAGCCCCACAGGGGCGGGGAGCACTGAAGCTTTCTTT.

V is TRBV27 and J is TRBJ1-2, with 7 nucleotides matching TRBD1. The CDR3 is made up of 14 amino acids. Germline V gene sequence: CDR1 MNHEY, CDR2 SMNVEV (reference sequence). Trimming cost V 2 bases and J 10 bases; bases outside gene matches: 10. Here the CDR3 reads CASSLGGTTGLYTF. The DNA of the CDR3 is TGTGCCAGCAGTTTAGGGGGCACGACAGGGCTCTACACCTTC.

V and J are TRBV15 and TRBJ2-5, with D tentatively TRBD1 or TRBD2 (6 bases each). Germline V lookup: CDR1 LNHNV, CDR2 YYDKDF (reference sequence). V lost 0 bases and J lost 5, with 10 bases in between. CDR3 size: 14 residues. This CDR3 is CATSREGGLETQYF. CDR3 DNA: TGTGCCACCAGCAGAGAAGGGGGGCTCGAGACCCAGTACTTC.

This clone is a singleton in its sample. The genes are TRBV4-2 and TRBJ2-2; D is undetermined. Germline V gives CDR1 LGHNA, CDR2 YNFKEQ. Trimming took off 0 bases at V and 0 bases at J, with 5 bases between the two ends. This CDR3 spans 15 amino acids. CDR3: CASSQDPPNTGELFF. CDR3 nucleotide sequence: TGTGCCAGCAGCCAAGACCCTCCGAACACCGGGGAGCTGTTTTTT.

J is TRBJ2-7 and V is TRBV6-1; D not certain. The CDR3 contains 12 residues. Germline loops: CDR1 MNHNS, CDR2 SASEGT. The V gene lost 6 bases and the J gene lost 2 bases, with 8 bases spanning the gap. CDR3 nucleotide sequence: TGTGCCAGCAGGCCTCGGGCCTACGAGCAGTACTTC. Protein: CASRPRAYEQYF.

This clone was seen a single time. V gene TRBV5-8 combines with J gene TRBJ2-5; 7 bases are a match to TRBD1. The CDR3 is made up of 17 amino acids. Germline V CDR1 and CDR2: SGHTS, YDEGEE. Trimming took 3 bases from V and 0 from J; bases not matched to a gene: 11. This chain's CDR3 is CASSSGTEILYQETQYF. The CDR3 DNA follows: TGTGCCAGCAGCTCCGGGACAGAAATCTTGTACCAAGAGACCCAGTACTTC.

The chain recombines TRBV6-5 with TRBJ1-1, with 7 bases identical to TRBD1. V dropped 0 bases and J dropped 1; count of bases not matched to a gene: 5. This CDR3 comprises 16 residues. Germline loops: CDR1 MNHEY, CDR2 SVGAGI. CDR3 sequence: CASSYSSQGGNTEAFF. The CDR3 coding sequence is TGTGCCAGCAGTTACTCGTCCCAGGGGGGGAACACTGAAGCTTTCTTT.

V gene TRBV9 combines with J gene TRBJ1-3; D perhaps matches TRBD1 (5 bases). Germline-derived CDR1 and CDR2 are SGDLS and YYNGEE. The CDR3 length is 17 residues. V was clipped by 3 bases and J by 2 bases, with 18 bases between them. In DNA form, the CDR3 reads TGTGCCAGCAGCGCACGTAGGGGCGGGGTAGCTGGAAACACCATATATTTT. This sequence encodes CASSARRGGVAGNTIYF.